The T cell receptor beta chain described here comes from a study of cytomegalovirus exposure and HLA in healthy donors. PCR amplification relied on 60 Vbeta primers (plus 13 Jbeta primers). TCRdb keeps only in-frame clones here, not all; method: immunoSEQ multiplex PCR. The data show 95,000 to 150,000 clones, 60% to 85% seen once. Sequenced: PBMCs. The receptor comes from a man aged 50 to 59 in good health and CMV-seronegative.

The CDR3 loop is CASSIRTEETQYF. CDR3 sequence (DNA): TGTGCCAGTAGTATTCGGACAGAAGAGACCCAGTACTTC. The chain joins TRBV19 to TRBJ2-5; D might be TRBD1 (6 bases). With 3 bases removed from V and 3 bases from J, the gap between germline ends came to 8 bases. The germline V gene has CDR1 LNHDA and CDR2 SQIVND (reference sequence). The CDR3 covers 13 residues.